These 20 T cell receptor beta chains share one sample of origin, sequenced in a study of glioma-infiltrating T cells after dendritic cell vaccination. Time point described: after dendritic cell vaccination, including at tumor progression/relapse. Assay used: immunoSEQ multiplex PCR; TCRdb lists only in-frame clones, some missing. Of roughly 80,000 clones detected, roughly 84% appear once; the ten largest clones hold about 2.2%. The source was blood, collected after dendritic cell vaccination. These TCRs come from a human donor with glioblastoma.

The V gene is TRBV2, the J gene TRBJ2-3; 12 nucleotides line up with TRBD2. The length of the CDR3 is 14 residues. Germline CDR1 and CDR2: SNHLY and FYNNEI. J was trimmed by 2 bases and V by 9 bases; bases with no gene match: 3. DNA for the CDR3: TGTGCCAGTGGACTAGCGGGGACCACAGATACGCAGTATTTT. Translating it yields CASGLAGTTDTQYF.

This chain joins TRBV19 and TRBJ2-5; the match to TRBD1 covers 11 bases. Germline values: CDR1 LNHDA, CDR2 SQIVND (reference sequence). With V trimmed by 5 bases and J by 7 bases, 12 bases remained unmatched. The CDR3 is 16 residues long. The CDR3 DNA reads TGTGCCAGTAGTCCTTCAGGGGGGACAGGGGGTAGGACCCAGTACTTC. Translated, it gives CASSPSGGTGGRTQYF. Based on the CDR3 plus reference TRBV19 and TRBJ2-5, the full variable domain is DGGITQSPKYLFRKEGQNVTLSCEQNLNHDAMYWYRQDPGQGLRLIYYSQIVNDFQKGDIAEGYSVSREKKESFPLTVTSAQKNPTAFYLCASSPSGGTGGRTQYFGPGTRLLVL.

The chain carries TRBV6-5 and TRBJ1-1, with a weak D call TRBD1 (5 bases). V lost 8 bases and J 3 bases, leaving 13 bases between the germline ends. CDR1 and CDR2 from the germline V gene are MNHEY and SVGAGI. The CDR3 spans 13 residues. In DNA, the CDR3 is TGTGCCAGCCACCCGGAGGGGTACACTGAAGCTTTCTTT. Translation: CASHPEGYTEAFF.

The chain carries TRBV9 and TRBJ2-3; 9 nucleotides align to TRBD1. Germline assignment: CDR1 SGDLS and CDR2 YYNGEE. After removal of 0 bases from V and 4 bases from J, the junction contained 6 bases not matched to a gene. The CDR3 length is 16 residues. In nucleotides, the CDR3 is TGTGCCAGCAGCGTAGCTGGGACAGGGCGCCCAGATACGCAGTATTTT. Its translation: CASSVAGTGRPDTQYF.

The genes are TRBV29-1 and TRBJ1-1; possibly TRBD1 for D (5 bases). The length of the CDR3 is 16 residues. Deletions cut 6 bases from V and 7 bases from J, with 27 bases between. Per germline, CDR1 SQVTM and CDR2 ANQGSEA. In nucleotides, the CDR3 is TGCAGCGTCCCAAGGGAGGGCACTTCGGAAGGGGTTGAAGCTTTCTTT. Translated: CSVPREGTSEGVEAFF.

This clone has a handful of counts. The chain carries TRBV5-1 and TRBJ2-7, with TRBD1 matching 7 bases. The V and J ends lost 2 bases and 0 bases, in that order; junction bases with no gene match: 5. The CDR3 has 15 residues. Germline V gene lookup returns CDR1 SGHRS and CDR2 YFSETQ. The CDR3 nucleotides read TGCGCCAGCAGCTTTACAGGGGACCTCTCCTACGAGCAGTACTTC. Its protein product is CASSFTGDLSYEQYF.

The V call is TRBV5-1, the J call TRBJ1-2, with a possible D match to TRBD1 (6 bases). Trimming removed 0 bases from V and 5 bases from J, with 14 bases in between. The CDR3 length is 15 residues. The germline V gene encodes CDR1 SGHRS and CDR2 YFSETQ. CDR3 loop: CASSLGVGASYGYTF. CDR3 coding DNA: TGCGCCAGCAGCTTGGGAGTGGGGGCGAGTTATGGCTACACCTTC.

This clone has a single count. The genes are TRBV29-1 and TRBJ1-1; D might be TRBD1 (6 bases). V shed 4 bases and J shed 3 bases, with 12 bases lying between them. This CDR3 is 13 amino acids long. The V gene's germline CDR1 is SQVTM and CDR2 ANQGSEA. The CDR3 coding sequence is TGCAGCGTTGGTCAGGGGTCGGACACTGAAGCTTTCTTT. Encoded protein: CSVGQGSDTEAFF.

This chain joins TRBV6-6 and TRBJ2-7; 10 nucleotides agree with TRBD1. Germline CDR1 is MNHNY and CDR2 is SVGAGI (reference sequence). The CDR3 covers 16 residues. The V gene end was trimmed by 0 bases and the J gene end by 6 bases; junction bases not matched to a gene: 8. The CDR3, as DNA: TGTGCCAGCAGTTACTCAGGGACAGGGGACCGGTCCGAGCAGTACTTC. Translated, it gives CASSYSGTGDRSEQYF.

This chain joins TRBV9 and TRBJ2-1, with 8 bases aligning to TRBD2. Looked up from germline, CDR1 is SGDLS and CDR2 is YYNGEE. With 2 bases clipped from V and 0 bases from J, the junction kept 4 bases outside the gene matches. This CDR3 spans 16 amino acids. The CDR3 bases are TGTGCCAGCAGCGTCGGGGGGGCTAACTCCTACAATGAGCAGTTCTTC. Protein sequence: CASSVGGANSYNEQFF. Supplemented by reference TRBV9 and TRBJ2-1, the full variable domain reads DSGVTQTPKHLITATGQRVTLRCSPRSGDLSVYWYQQSLDQGLQFLIQYYNGEERAKGNILERFSAQQFPDLHSELNLSSLELGDSALYFCASSVGGANSYNEQFFGPGTRLTVL.

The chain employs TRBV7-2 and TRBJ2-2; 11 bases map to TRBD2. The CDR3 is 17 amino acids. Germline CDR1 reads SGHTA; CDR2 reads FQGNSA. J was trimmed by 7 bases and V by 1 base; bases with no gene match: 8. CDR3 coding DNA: TGTGCCAGCAGCTTAGGCGGGCTAGCGGGAGGTAGCGGGGAGCTGTTTTTT. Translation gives CASSLGGLAGGSGELFF.

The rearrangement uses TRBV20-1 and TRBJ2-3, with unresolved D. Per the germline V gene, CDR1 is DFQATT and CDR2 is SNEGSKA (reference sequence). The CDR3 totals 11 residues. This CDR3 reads CSLEVGDTQYF. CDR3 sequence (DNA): TGCAGCTTAGAGGTGGGAGATACGCAGTATTTT.

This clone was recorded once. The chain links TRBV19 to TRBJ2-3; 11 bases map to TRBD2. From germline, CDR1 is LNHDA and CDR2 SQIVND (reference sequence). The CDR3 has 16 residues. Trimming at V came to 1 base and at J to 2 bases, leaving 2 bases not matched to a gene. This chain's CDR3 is CASSIVSGGATDTQYF. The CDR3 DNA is TGTGCCAGTAGTATAGTTAGCGGGGGGGCCACAGATACGCAGTATTTT.

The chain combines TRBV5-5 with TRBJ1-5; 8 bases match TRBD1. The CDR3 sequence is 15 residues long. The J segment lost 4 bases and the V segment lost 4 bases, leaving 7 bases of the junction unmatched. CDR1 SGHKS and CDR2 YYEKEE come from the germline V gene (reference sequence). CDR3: CASSTRTGINQPQHF. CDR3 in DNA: TGTGCCAGCAGCACACGGACAGGGATAAATCAGCCCCAGCATTTT.

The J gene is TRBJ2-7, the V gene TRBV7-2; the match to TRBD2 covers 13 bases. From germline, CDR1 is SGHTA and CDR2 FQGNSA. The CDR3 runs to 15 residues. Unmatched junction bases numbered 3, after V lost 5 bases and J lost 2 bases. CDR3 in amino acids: CASSEGLAGTYEQYF. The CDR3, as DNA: TGTGCCAGCAGCGAGGGACTAGCGGGAACCTACGAGCAGTACTTC.

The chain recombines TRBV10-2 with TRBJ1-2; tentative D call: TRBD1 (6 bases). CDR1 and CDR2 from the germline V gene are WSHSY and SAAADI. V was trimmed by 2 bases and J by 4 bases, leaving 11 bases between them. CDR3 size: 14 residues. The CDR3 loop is CASSENGRGYGYTF. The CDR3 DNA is TGCGCCAGCAGTGAGAATGGCAGGGGCTATGGCTACACCTTC.

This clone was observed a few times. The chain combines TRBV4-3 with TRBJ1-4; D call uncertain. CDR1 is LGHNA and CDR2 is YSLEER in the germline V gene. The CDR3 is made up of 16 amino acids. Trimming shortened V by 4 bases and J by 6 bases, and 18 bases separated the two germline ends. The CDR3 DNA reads TGCGCCAGCAGCCCCCACCGTGGGCAGTCCGATGAAAAACTGTTTTTT. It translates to CASSPHRGQSDEKLFF.

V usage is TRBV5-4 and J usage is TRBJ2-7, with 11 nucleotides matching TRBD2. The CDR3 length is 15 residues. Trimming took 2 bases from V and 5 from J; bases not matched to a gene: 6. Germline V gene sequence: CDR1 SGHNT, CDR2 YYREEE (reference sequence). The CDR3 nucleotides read TGTGCCAGCAGCTTCAGACTAGCGGGGAGCGACGAGCAGTACTTC. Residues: CASSFRLAGSDEQYF.

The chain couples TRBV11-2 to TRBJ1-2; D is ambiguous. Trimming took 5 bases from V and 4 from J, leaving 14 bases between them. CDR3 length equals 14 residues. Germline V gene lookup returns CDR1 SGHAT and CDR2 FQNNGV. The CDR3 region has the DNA TGTGCCAGCAGCCCCTATGCGGGCCCCTATGGCTACACCTTC. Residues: CASSPYAGPYGYTF.

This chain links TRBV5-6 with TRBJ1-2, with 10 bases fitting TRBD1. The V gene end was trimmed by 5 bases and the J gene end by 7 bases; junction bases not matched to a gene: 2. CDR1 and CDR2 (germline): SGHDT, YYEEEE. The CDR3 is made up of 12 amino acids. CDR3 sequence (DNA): TGTGCCAGCAGGCGGGACAGGGGTGGCTACACCTTC. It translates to CASRRDRGGYTF.